The rows below give T cell receptor beta chains drawn from one sample of a study of metastatic and nonmetastatic thyroid tumors. TCRdb re-called clones via MiXCR from the PCR reads. The table records about 40,000 clones, over 9.5% of them present only once. The sequencing input was blood. These TCRs come from a female donor with papillary thyroid cancer or a benign thyroid nodule (not recorded which). Some clones in this sample may be carry-over from other donors' samples. Each CDR3 is given with its conserved first and last residue. The D gene is left open where the match is weak. Expanded clones get a size class; other rows say once, few or many, or leave the size out.

V gene	clone size	J gene	D gene	CDR3 protein	CDR3 DNA
TRBV6-1	many	TRBJ1-1	TRBD1	CASSNRDRGKNTEAFF	TGTGCCAGCAGTAACCGGGACAGGGGAAAGAACACTGAAGCTTTCTTT
TRBV15	-	TRBJ2-7	-	CATSRYRDTASYEQYF	TGTGCCACCAGCAGATACCGGGACACCGCCTCCTACGAGCAGTACTTC
TRBV7-3	-	TRBJ2-7	-	CASSLKPPGRDSYEQYF	TGTGCCAGCAGCTTGAAACCTCCGGGACGCGACTCCTACGAGCAGTACTTC
TRBV6-2/TRBV6-3	many	TRBJ1-1	-	CASSYSQRNLYTEAFF	TGTGCCAGCAGTTACTCGCAGAGAAACCTTTACACTGAAGCTTTCTTT
TRBV27	-	TRBJ2-1	TRBD2	CARSGTSDLLSSYNEQFF	TGTGCCAGGTCCGGGACTAGCGACCTCCTGAGCTCCTACAATGAGCAGTTCTTC
TRBV19	many	TRBJ1-4	-	CASKTGSNEKLFF	TGTGCCAGTAAGACAGGTTCAAATGAAAAACTGTTTTTT
TRBV20-1	many	TRBJ2-7	TRBD2	CSARGLAGGEQYF	TGCAGTGCTAGAGGACTAGCGGGAGGCGAGCAGTACTTC
TRBV6-2/TRBV6-3	many	TRBJ2-1	-	CASSPGLLSYNEQFF	TGTGCCAGCAGTCCTGGACTACTCTCCTACAATGAGCAGTTCTTC
TRBV2	many	TRBJ2-1	TRBD2	CASSVSLKTSGRGNEQFF	TGTGCCAGCAGTGTATCCCTCAAGACTAGCGGGAGAGGCAATGAGCAGTTCTTC
TRBV20-1	many	TRBJ2-5	-	CSAKLGSDETQYF	TGCAGTGCGAAACTTGGGTCGGATGAGACCCAGTACTTC
TRBV7-6	-	TRBJ2-7	TRBD2	CASRRTSGSRYEQYF	TGTGCCAGCAGAAGGACTAGCGGGAGTCGGTACGAGCAGTACTTC
TRBV10-3	many	TRBJ1-1	-	CAISESMGMNTEAFF	TGTGCCATCAGTGAGTCAATGGGGATGAACACTGAAGCTTTCTTT
TRBV20-1	many	TRBJ1-1	-	CSASVEGTEAFF	TGCAGTGCTAGTGTGGAGGGCACTGAAGCTTTCTTT
TRBV5-4	many	TRBJ1-2	-	CASSLGLMGTVYGYTF	TGTGCCAGCAGCTTGGGGCTCATGGGCACGGTCTATGGCTACACCTTC
TRBV11-1	-	TRBJ1-2	-	CASSLELSRWGAYGYTF	TGTGCCAGCAGCTTAGAGTTGTCTAGATGGGGGGCTTATGGCTACACCTTC
TRBV20-1	many	TRBJ2-1	TRBD2	CSARKYLAGREDEQFF	TGCAGTGCTAGAAAATATCTAGCGGGGAGGGAGGATGAGCAGTTCTTC
TRBV3-1	many	TRBJ1-5	-	CASSQGESGNQPQHF	TGTGCCAGCAGCCAAGGGGAGTCCGGGAATCAGCCCCAGCATTTT
TRBV3-1	many	TRBJ2-4	-	CASSQPWTENIQYF	TGTGCCAGCAGCCAGCCCTGGACAGAAAACATTCAGTACTTC
TRBV6-1	few	TRBJ2-5	-	CASSPLGGPQETQYF	TGTGCCAGCAGTCCGCTTGGGGGCCCTCAAGAGACCCAGTACTTC
TRBV5-1	many	TRBJ2-2	TRBD2	CASSLEVAGGYTGELFF	TGCGCCAGCAGCTTGGAGGTAGCGGGAGGCTACACCGGGGAGCTGTTTTTT
TRBV11-3	many	TRBJ1-5	TRBD1	CASSLVVKDRVKYRSNQPQHF	TGTGCCAGCAGCTTAGTAGTTAAGGACAGGGTAAAATATAGGAGCAATCAGCCCCAGCATTTT
TRBV7-7	many	TRBJ1-2	TRBD1	CASSATNRGGQGYTF	TGTGCTAGCAGCGCCACCAACAGGGGTGGTCAAGGCTACACCTTC
TRBV18	many	TRBJ2-7	TRBD1	CASSIGTGSQMQYF	TGTGCCAGCTCAATCGGGACAGGCAGTCAGATGCAGTACTTC
TRBV20-1	-	TRBJ2-7	-	CSAGGAGGLSMREQYF	TGCAGTGCTGGGGGAGCCGGGGGGCTTAGCATGCGAGAGCAGTACTTC
TRBV30	many	TRBJ1-1	-	CAWSGQAVTEAFF	TGTGCCTGGAGCGGGCAGGCTGTTACTGAAGCTTTCTTT
TRBV5-1	many	TRBJ1-3	-	CASFEGPSSGNTIYF	TGCGCCAGCTTCGAAGGGCCGAGCTCTGGAAACACCATATATTTT
TRBV6-5	many	TRBJ1-2	-	CASSYGPGTSGYTF	TGTGCCAGCAGTTACGGGCCAGGAACGTCTGGCTACACCTTC
TRBV10-3	few	TRBJ2-5	-	CAISESGGGKTQYF	TGTGCCATCAGTGAGTCTGGGGGCGGGAAGACCCAGTACTTC
TRBV28	-	TRBJ1-2	-	CASSSVGHYGYTF	TGTGCCAGCAGTTCTGTAGGGCACTATGGCTACACCTTC
TRBV3-1	many	TRBJ2-3	TRBD2	CASSQEREGIDTQYF	TGTGCCAGCAGCCAAGAGCGGGAGGGGATCGATACGCAGTATTTT
TRBV19	many	TRBJ2-1	-	CASSTLPGAYNEQFF	TGTGCCAGTAGTACTCTCCCGGGAGCCTACAATGAGCAGTTCTTC
TRBV11-2	-	TRBJ2-7	-	CASSFCQMRQSSYEQYF	TGTGCCAGCAGCTTTTGTCAAATGAGACAGTCCTCCTACGAGCAGTACTTC
TRBV5-5	many	TRBJ2-1	TRBD2	CASSKTSGSYNEQFF	TGTGCCAGCAGCAAAACTAGCGGATCCTACAATGAGCAGTTCTTC
TRBV10-2	many	TRBJ1-3	-	CASSPTSVNSGNTIYF	TGCGCCAGCAGTCCTACCAGCGTTAACTCTGGAAACACCATATATTTT